The rows below give T cell receptor beta chains drawn from one sample of a study of T cells in Graves' hyperthyroidism and ophthalmopathy. TCRdb reprocessed the multiplex PCR reads via MiXCR and lists one record per CDR3 protein. The data show about half a million distinct CDR3 sequences, approximately 25% seen once. Material for sequencing was blood. The receptor source for this set is a woman aged 25 to 45 with Graves' ophthalmopathy. The CDR3 runs from the conserved cysteine through the conserved F or W. D genes are given only for firm matches. Expanded clones get a size class; other rows say once, few or many, or leave the size out.

d_gene	v_gene	j_gene	abundance	CDR3nt	CDR3aa
-	TRBV5-1	TRBJ1-1	many	TGCGCCAGCAGCTTGTTTCGCATGCGATACAGGGCGGTGAACACTGAAGCTTTCTTT	CASSLFRMRYRAVNTEAFF
-	TRBV29-1	TRBJ1-1	many	TGCAGCGTTTCGCAGGAGATGAACACTGAAGCTTTCTTT	CSVSQEMNTEAFF
TRBD1	TRBV5-4	TRBJ2-4	many	TGTGCCAGCAGCCTAGGACAGGGAAACATTCAGTACTTC	CASSLGQGNIQYF
-	TRBV7-2	TRBJ2-7	few	TGTGCCAGCAGCAACCAGGGGGGCGCCCCCTACGAGCAGTACTTC	CASSNQGGAPYEQYF
TRBD2	TRBV11-1	TRBJ2-5	-	TGTGCCAGCAGCCAAGGGGCGGCTAGCGGGGCCCAGGAGACCCAGTACTTC	CASSQGAASGAQETQYF
-	TRBV28	TRBJ2-5	-	TGTGCCAGCAGTGGATCCGGGACTCGGAGGGTGACCCAGTACTTC	CASSGSGTRRVTQYF
-	TRBV6-1	TRBJ1-2	-	TGTGCCAGCAGTGAAGCGGGGTTGTATAACTATGGCTACACCTTC	CASSEAGLYNYGYTF
-	TRBV30	TRBJ2-7	-	TGTGCCTGGGGCCTGGAAGGGATAGCCGAGCAGTACTTC	CAWGLEGIAEQYF
-	TRBV7-9	TRBJ2-7	-	TGTGCCAGCACCCCGACGGAGTCCTACGAGCAGTACTTC	CASTPTESYEQYF
TRBD1	TRBV6-1	TRBJ1-1	many	TGTGCCACCCGGACAGGGAGGGCTTTGGAAGCTTTCTTT	CATRTGRALEAFF
TRBD1	TRBV28	TRBJ2-5	many	TGTGCCAGCAGTTCTTCAGGGGGTAGGGGAGAGACCCAGTACTTC	CASSSSGGRGETQYF
TRBD1	TRBV20-1	TRBJ1-6	many	TGCAGTGCCACGACCGGGACAGATTCACCCCTCCACTTT	CSATTGTDSPLHF
TRBD1	TRBV20-1	TRBJ1-1	-	TGCAGTGCTAGAGTGGGAGGGGGCGAAGGTGAAGCTTTCTTT	CSARVGGGEGEAFF
TRBD1	TRBV12-3/TRBV12-4	TRBJ1-1	-	TGTGCCAGCAGTTTTCGGACAGGGTACTCCAAACAAGCTTTCTTT	CASSFRTGYSKQAFF
-	TRBV9	TRBJ1-1	-	TGTGCCAGCAGCGTAGCGGGGGCGAGGACTGAAGCTTTCTTT	CASSVAGARTEAFF
-	TRBV24-1	TRBJ2-5	many	TGTGCCACCAGTGATTTAGCCAGGGGCCAAGAGACCCAGTACTTC	CATSDLARGQETQYF
TRBD2	TRBV2	TRBJ2-7	-	TGTGCCAGCAGTGAACACGGGACTAGCCTATCCTACGAGCAGTACTTC	CASSEHGTSLSYEQYF
TRBD1	TRBV10-3	TRBJ2-5	-	TGTGCCATCAGTGTAGATCCACGGGACAGGGTGAAAGAGACCCAGTACTTC	CAISVDPRDRVKETQYF
TRBD1	TRBV10-3	TRBJ2-7	few	TGTGCCATCAGTGATGTAGGGGGCGGCGAGCAGTACTTC	CAISDVGGGEQYF
-	TRBV29-1	TRBJ2-7	-	TGCAGCGTCCTCGGGGCAGGAGGCAGCAACTACGAGCAGTACTTC	CSVLGAGGSNYEQYF
-	TRBV28	TRBJ2-7	many	TGTGCCAGCAGTTTATACAACTCCTACGAGCAGTACTTC	CASSLYNSYEQYF
TRBD1	TRBV7-9	TRBJ1-2	many	TGTGCCAGCAGTACAGGGGTTTATGGCTACACCTTC	CASSTGVYGYTF
TRBD1	TRBV7-2	TRBJ1-1	many	TGTGCCAGCAGCCCAGACAGGGGGCAGTACACTGAAGCTTTCTTT	CASSPDRGQYTEAFF
TRBD2	TRBV6-1	TRBJ2-5	many	TGTGCCAGCAGTAAAAGCGGGGGGGCGGAGACCCAGTACTTC	CASSKSGGAETQYF
-	TRBV12-3/TRBV12-4	TRBJ1-2	-	TGTGCCAGCAGTGCCGGGAAAATCGGCTACACCTTC	CASSAGKIGYTF
-	TRBV12-3/TRBV12-4	TRBJ2-7	-	TGTGCCAGCAGGCCAAGGGACGGATCCTACGAGCAGTACTTC	CASRPRDGSYEQYF
-	TRBV28	TRBJ1-5	many	TGTGCCAGCAGTTTACCAGGGGAATATCAGCCCCAGCATTTT	CASSLPGEYQPQHF
-	TRBV6-5	TRBJ1-1	many	TGTGCCAGCAGTTACCTCGGACATCCCGAAGCTTTCTTT	CASSYLGHPEAFF
-	TRBV19	TRBJ2-2	many	TGTGCCAGTAGTCTCACCGGGGCGACGAACACCGGGGAGCTGTTTTTT	CASSLTGATNTGELFF
TRBD1	TRBV12-3/TRBV12-4	TRBJ1-5	-	TGTGCCAGCAGTTTAACGGGAGGACAGGGGAGGCTTGGGGGGCATCAGCCCCAGCATTTT	CASSLTGGQGRLGGHQPQHF
TRBD1	TRBV28	TRBJ2-2	-	TGTGCCAGCAGTTTAGACAGGGCTAACGGGGAGCTGTTTTTT	CASSLDRANGELFF
-	TRBV6-1	TRBJ1-1	-	TGTGCCAGCGGACGGAGGGGTGAAGCTTTCTTT	CASGRRGEAFF
TRBD2	TRBV11-3	TRBJ2-2	many	TGTGCCAGCAGCCAGAAAGCACTAGCGGGGGTTTCGAACACCGGGGAGCTGTTTTTT	CASSQKALAGVSNTGELFF
-	TRBV28	TRBJ1-1	many	TGTGCCAGCAGTGACCCAGGGATGGCGAACACTGAAGCTTTCTTT	CASSDPGMANTEAFF
TRBD2	TRBV12-3/TRBV12-4	TRBJ2-5	-	TGTGCCAGCAGCTCTGGGGGGGAGTGGGAGACCCAGTACTTC	CASSSGGEWETQYF
-	TRBV20-1	TRBJ2-7	many	TGCAGTGCTAGAGATCTGGGCCGTACCTACGAGCAGTACTTC	CSARDLGRTYEQYF
TRBD2	TRBV6-5	TRBJ2-7	-	TGTGCCAGCAGTTACGCGTCTAGCGGTGGGGGGGAGCAGTACTTC	CASSYASSGGGEQYF
-	TRBV10-3	TRBJ2-7	-	TGTGCCAACGGAGAAAACTTAGGGCGGGAGCAGTACTTC	CANGENLGREQYF
-	TRBV3-1	TRBJ2-5	few	TGTGCCAGCAGCCAAGAGTCGTGGGAGACCCAGTACTTC	CASSQESWETQYF
-	TRBV6-1	TRBJ1-1	many	TGTGCCAGTGCTCTGCTCGACGGGACTGAAGCTTTCTTT	CASALLDGTEAFF
-	TRBV4-1	TRBJ1-3	-	TGCGCCAGCAGCCAGACGACAGGTAGAGGTCACACCATATATTTT	CASSQTTGRGHTIYF
TRBD1	TRBV5-1	TRBJ2-7	many	TGCGCCAGCAGCTGGGACAGGGTTGACGAGCAGTACTTC	CASSWDRVDEQYF
TRBD2	TRBV5-1	TRBJ2-6	few	TGCGCCAGCAGCTTACTATCTAGCGGAGGCTCTGGGGCCAACGTCCTGACTTTC	CASSLLSSGGSGANVLTF
-	TRBV30	TRBJ1-1	many	TGTGCCTGGAGACCGGGGTTCGGTGAAGCTTTCTTT	CAWRPGFGEAFF
-	TRBV5-6	TRBJ1-5	-	TGTGCCAGCAGCTTGGGGAGGGGCAGCCACCAGCCCCAGCATTTT	CASSLGRGSHQPQHF
-	TRBV14	TRBJ1-5	many	TGTGCCAGCAGCGCAGGGGAGGACCAGCCCCAGCATTTT	CASSAGEDQPQHF
TRBD2	TRBV4-1	TRBJ2-3	few	TGCGCCAGCAGCCAAGACGCGGGGGGGCTTGATACGCAGTATTTT	CASSQDAGGLDTQYF
TRBD1	TRBV28	TRBJ2-7	many	TGTGCCAGCAGTCTGGACAGGGTCGAGCAGTACTTC	CASSLDRVEQYF
-	TRBV6-1	TRBJ1-2	-	TGTGCCAGCAGTCCGGGCCCTAATAACTATGGCTACACCTTC	CASSPGPNNYGYTF
-	TRBV7-2	TRBJ2-7	many	TGTGCCAGCAGCGGCCTTGGGCCAGCCTACGAGCAGTACTTC	CASSGLGPAYEQYF
-	TRBV6-2/TRBV6-3	TRBJ1-1	-	TGTGCCAGCAGTTACGGGTGGAAAGGTGAAGCTTTCTTT	CASSYGWKGEAFF
-	TRBV7-3	TRBJ2-5	many	TGTGCCAGCAGCCCCGACTCTGTTGGGACCCAGTACTTC	CASSPDSVGTQYF
TRBD1	TRBV20-1	TRBJ2-4	-	TGCAGTGCTAGCATCGACAGGGGGGCGTACATTCAGTACTTC	CSASIDRGAYIQYF